This T cell receptor beta chain is from a study of blood T cell repertoires in COVID-19. V was trimmed by 1 base and J by 2 bases, leaving 7 bases between them. The CDR3 contains 14 residues. The germline V gene encodes CDR1 SGHTS and CDR2 YDEGEE. How the authors handled the data: Estimated nucleated cell counts came from reference gene primer amplification. Using immunoSEQ multiplex PCR, the repertoire was profiled, and TCRdb retains in-frame clones only, with some absent. V and J calls and clone size are those listed in that table; D and trimming were worked out from the DNA. In the table there are about 90,000 clones, 80% to 95% of which are singletons.

Sequencing was done on a sample of peripheral blood. The chain carries TRBV5-8 and TRBJ1-5; no definite D call. This sequence was found in a woman aged 55-69 years with active COVID-19. The CDR3 coding sequence is TGTGCCAGCAGCTTGAGGAGCGGCAATCAGCCCCAGCATTTT. Translated: CASSLRSGNQPQHF.